This TCR beta chain was recorded in a study of radiotherapy plus CTLA-4 blockade in lung cancer. General observations from the study: Early clonal dynamics of blood T cells, together with interferon-beta, were reported as the best response predictor. Blood TCR clones of tumor origin expanded after radiotherapy plus ipilimumab.

Measured with immunoSEQ multiplex PCR; TCRdb has only the in-frame clones, and not every one. The top ten clones hold around 15% of a sample with about 81,000 clones, 72% of them seen once. Of note for this clone: Its antigen remains unidentified.

Participants had chemo-refractory metastatic non-small-cell lung cancer and were treated with focal radiation plus ipilimumab CTLA-4 blockade. The V end was cut by 2 bases, the J end by 2 bases, with 9 bases between. CDR1 is SNHLY and CDR2 is FYNNEI in the germline V gene. The CDR3 contains 14 residues. The material was peripheral blood, obtained from a patient treated with radiotherapy plus ipilimumab. The genes are TRBV2 and TRBJ1-2, with D unclear. This clonotype was obtained from a human donor with non-small cell lung cancer that progressed on radiotherapy plus ipilimumab. The CDR3 coding sequence is TGTGCCAGCAGTGAAATGGGCGGCAACTATGGCTACACCTTC. Translation gives CASSEMGGNYGYTF.